This T cell receptor (beta chain) was recovered during a study of shared clonotypes between healthy human individuals. About this clone itself: The antigen is undetermined.

About 90 million PBMCs per unsorted sample were used for genomic DNA. CDR1 is SGHRS and CDR2 is YFSETQ in the germline V gene. V lost 5 bases, J lost 5 bases, and 11 bases lay in between. The CDR3 sequence is 13 residues long. This was a deep-level run. Each subset's genomic DNA was shared equally among a number of immunoSEQ plates. The data were produced by immunoSEQ multiplex PCR, yet TCRdb's version contains in-frame clones alone and is incomplete. In the table there are roughly 500,000 clones, 76% of which are singletons. Whole-study results and caveats: Sequencing depth was predicted to influence how clonotypes are shared among donors.

The sequence derives from a woman aged 40 to 50 in good health. Some clones in this sample may be carry-over from other donors' samples. The chain has TRBV5-1 and TRBJ2-1; the D gene could be TRBD1 or TRBD2 (5 bases each). Sequenced sample: PBMCs. Written as DNA, the CDR3 is TGCGCCAGCAGTCGGGACCCCGACAATGAGCAGTTCTTC. It specifies CASSRDPDNEQFF.